This T cell receptor beta chain derives from a study of shared clonotypes between healthy human individuals. The protocol was immunoSEQ multiplex PCR, while the TCRdb copy is restricted to in-frame clones and leaves out a portion. The top ten clones hold roughly 2% of a sample with hundreds of thousands of clones, 55% to 85% of them seen once. Germline V gene sequence: CDR1 SGDLS, CDR2 YYNGEE. V lost 3 bases to trimming and J lost 3 bases; unmatched junction nucleotides: 8. The CDR3 consists of 16 residues. The TCR originated in a woman aged 25 to 39 in good health. The sequenced sample consisted of memory CD4+ T cells sorted from blood. The subset was: CD45RA-negative fraction. The chain recombines TRBV9 with TRBJ2-2, with 7 bases that match TRBD2. Written as DNA, the CDR3 is TGTGCCAGCAGCGGCTGGTCTAGCGGATACACCGGGGAGCTGTTTTTT. Translation gives CASSGWSSGYTGELFF.